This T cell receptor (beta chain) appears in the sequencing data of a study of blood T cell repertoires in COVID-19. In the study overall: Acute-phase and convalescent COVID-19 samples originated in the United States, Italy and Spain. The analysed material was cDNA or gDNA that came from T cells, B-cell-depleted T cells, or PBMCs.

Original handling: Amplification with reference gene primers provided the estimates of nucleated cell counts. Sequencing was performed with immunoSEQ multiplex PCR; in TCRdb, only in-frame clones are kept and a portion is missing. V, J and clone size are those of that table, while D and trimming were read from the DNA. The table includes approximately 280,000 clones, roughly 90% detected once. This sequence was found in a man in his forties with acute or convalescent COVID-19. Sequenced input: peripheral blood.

The CDR3 DNA is TGCGCCAGCAGCTGGGCCCCGAACACTGAAGCTTTCTTT. Translating it yields CASSWAPNTEAFF. This chain joins TRBV5-1 and TRBJ1-1; D is unresolved. The CDR3 extends over 13 amino acids. The germline V gene encodes CDR1 SGHRS and CDR2 YFSETQ. The ends were cut back, 3 bases at V and 1 base at J, with 7 bases in the middle.